This T cell receptor (beta chain) was recovered during a study of cytomegalovirus exposure and HLA in healthy donors. CDR3 size: 12 residues. The V segment lost 7 bases and the J segment 8 bases; nucleotides outside the gene matches: 6. Germline values: CDR1 MNHEY, CDR2 SVGAGI. In the PCR, 60 Vbeta and 13 Jbeta primers were used. Profiled with immunoSEQ multiplex PCR; TCRdb holds only in-frame clones, not every one. The sample holds some 220,000 clones, roughly 73% seen once. The sequence was collected from a boy younger than 18 in good health and CMV-seronegative. Sequencing input: PBMCs. This chain uses TRBV6-5 with TRBJ1-2, with 8 bases fitting TRBD1. CDR3 sequence: CASTRTGSGYTF. The CDR3 DNA follows: TGTGCCAGCACCCGGACAGGGTCCGGCTACACCTTC.